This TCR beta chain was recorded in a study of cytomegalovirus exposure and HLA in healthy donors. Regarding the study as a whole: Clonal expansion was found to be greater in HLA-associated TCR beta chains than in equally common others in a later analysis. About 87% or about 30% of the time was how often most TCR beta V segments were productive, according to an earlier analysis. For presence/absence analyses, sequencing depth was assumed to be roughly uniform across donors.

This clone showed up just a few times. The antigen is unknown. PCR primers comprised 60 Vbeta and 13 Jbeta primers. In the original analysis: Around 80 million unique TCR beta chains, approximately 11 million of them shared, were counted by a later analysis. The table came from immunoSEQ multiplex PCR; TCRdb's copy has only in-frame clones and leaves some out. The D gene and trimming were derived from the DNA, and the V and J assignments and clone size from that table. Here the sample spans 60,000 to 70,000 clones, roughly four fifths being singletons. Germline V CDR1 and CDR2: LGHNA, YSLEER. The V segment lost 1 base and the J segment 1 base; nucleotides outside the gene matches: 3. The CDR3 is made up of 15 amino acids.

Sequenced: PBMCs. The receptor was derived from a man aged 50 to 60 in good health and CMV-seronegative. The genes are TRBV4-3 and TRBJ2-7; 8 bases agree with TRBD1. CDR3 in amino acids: CASSQGTGLSYEQYF. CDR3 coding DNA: TGCGCCAGCAGCCAAGGGACAGGGCTGTCCTACGAGCAGTACTTC.